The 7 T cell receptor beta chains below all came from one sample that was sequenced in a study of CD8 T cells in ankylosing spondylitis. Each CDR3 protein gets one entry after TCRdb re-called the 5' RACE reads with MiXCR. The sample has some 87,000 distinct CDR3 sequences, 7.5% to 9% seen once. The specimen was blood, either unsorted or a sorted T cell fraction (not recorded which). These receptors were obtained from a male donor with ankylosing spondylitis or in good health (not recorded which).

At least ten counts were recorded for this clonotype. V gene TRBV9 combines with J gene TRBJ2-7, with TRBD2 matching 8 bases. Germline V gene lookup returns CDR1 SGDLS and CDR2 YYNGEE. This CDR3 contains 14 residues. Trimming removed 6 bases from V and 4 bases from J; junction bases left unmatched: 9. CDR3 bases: TGTGCCAGCAACCCCTCGGGGGGGAGTTACGAGCAGTACTTC. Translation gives CASNPSGGSYEQYF.

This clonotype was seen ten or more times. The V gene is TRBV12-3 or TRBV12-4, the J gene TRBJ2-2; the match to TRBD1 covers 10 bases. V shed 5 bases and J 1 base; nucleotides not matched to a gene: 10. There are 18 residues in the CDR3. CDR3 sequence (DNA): TGTGCCAGCAGTCTCCGGGACAGGGGTAATAGGAACACCGGGGAGCTGTTTTTT. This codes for CASSLRDRGNRNTGELFF.

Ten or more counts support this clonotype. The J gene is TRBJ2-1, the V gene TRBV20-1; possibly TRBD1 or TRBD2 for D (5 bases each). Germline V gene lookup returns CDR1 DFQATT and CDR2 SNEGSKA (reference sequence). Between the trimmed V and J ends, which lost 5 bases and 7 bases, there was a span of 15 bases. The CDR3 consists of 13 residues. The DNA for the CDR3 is TGCAGTGCTGCTCGGGGCCCGGGAAATGAGCAGTTCTTC. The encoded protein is CSAARGPGNEQFF.

CDR3 in amino acids: CSGATGTNYGYTF. The CDR3 DNA reads as TGCAGCGGTGCTACCGGGACCAACTATGGCTACACCTTC. The chain uses TRBV29-1 and TRBJ1-2; the D gene is possibly TRBD1 (5 bases). The CDR3 is made up of 13 amino acids. The germline V and J ends were trimmed by 7 bases and 2 bases, with 14 bases remaining between them. Germline CDR1 reads SQVTM; CDR2 reads ANQGSEA. The variable domain in full, with the rest retrieved from reference TRBV29-1 and TRBJ1-2, is SAVISQKPSRDICQRGTSLTIQCQVDSQVTMMFWYRQQPGQSLTLIATANQGSEATYESGFVIDKFPISRPNLTFSTLTVSNMSPEDSSIYLCSGATGTNYGYTFGSGTRLTVV.

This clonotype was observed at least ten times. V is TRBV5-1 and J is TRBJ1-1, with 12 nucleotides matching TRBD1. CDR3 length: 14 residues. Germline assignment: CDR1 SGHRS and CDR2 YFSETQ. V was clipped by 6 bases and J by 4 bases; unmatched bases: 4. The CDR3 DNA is TGCGCCAGCACCGGGACAGGGGGCATCACTGAAGCTTTCTTT. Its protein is CASTGTGGITEAFF.

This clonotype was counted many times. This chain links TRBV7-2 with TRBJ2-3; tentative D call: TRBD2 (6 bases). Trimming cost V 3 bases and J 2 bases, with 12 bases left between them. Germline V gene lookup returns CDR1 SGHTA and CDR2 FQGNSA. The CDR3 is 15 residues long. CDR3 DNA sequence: TGTGCCAGCAGCTTCGGCGCGGGGAACACAGATACGCAGTATTTT. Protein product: CASSFGAGNTDTQYF.

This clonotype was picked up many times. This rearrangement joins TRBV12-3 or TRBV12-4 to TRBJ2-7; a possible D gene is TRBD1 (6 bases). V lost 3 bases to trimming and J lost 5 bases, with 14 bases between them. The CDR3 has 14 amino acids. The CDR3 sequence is CASSFSQGNNEQYF. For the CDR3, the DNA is TGTGCCAGCAGTTTTAGTCAGGGGAATAACGAGCAGTACTTC.